Following are 10 T cell receptor beta chains from one sample sequenced in a study of T cells in localized non-small cell lung cancer. The protocol was immunoSEQ multiplex PCR, while the TCRdb copy is restricted to in-frame clones and leaves out a portion. The sample records 25,000 to 35,000 clones, approximately 91% being singletons. This material consisted of PBMCs, taken before any cancer treatment. These receptors were taken from a man between 35 and 75 years old with stage II lung adenocarcinoma.

V usage is TRBV2 and J usage is TRBJ2-2; D remains ambiguous. The CDR3 sequence is 12 residues long. Germline V gene lookup returns CDR1 SNHLY and CDR2 FYNNEI. Trimming took off 6 bases at V and 8 bases at J, with 10 bases between the two ends. CDR3 amino acids: CASRLSSGELFF. The CDR3 DNA follows: TGTGCCAGCAGGCTGTCAAGTGGGGAGCTGTTTTTT.

The genes are TRBV18 and TRBJ2-1; D perhaps matches TRBD2 (6 bases). V was pared by 2 bases and J by 9 bases, with 11 bases between. From germline, CDR1 is KGHSH and CDR2 LQKENI. The CDR3 covers 13 residues. The CDR3 coding sequence is TGTGCCAGCTCACCAGGGGGACTTCTTGAGCAGTTCTTC. It is translated as CASSPGGLLEQFF.

This clone was picked up a small number of times. J is TRBJ2-2 and V is TRBV5-1; 9 bases fit TRBD2. The V gene end was trimmed by 3 bases and the J gene end by 3 bases; junction bases not matched to a gene: 6. The CDR3 length is 16 residues. The germline CDR1 and CDR2 sequences are SGHRS and YFSETQ. The CDR3 DNA reads TGCGCCAGCAGCTCCTTCGCGGGAGGGTACACCGGGGAGCTGTTTTTT. Translating gives CASSSFAGGYTGELFF. Variable domain in full (rest from reference TRBV5-1 and TRBJ2-2): KAGVTQTPRYLIKTRGQQVTLSCSPISGHRSVSWYQQTPGQGLQFLFEYFSETQRNKGNFPGRFSGRQFSNSRSEMNVSTLELGDSALYLCASSSFAGGYTGELFFGEGSRLTVL.

V and J are TRBV5-6 and TRBJ2-5; D gene unclear. The CDR3 loop spans 14 amino acids. Germline V gene lookup returns CDR1 SGHDT and CDR2 YYEEEE. V lost 2 bases and J lost 5, with 13 bases in between. CDR3 bases: TGTGCCAGCAGCTTAAGCCCAGGATTGGAGACCCAGTACTTC. Protein product: CASSLSPGLETQYF. The entire variable domain, with the rest obtained from reference TRBV5-6 and TRBJ2-5, is as follows: DAGVTQSPTHLIKTRGQQVTLRCSPKSGHDTVSWYQQALGQGPQFIFQYYEEEERQRGNFPDRFSGHQFPNYSSELNVNALLLGDSALYLCASSLSPGLETQYFGPGTRLLVL.

This rearrangement joins TRBV29-1 to TRBJ1-1; D remains unclear. Trimming stripped 7 bases from V and 5 bases from J, with 17 bases between. The CDR3 loop spans 13 amino acids. Germline CDR1 reads SQVTM; CDR2 reads ANQGSEA. CDR3 nucleotides: TGCAGCGACCAACCGCACGGGAGTACTGAAGCTTTCTTT. It encodes CSDQPHGSTEAFF.

V is TRBV28 and J is TRBJ1-4; 7 bases match TRBD1. The CDR3 length is 16 residues. Germline CDR1 MDHEN, CDR2 SYDVKM. V was clipped by 2 bases and J by 8 bases; unmatched bases: 11. CDR3 sequence: CASSLRDSIIREKLFF. The CDR3 DNA follows: TGTGCCAGCAGTTTACGGGACAGTATTATACGGGAAAAACTGTTTTTT. The full variable domain, rest sourced from reference TRBV28 and TRBJ1-4, is DVKVTQSSRYLVKRTGEKVFLECVQDMDHENMFWYRQDPGLGLRLIYFSYDVKMKEKGDIPEGYSVSREKKERFSLILESASTNQTSMYLCASSLRDSIIREKLFFGSGTQLSVL.

This clone has only one observation. The genes are TRBV6-5 and TRBJ2-1, with D possibly being TRBD2 (5 bases). The CDR3 length is 13 residues. V lost 5 bases and J 0 bases, leaving 5 bases between the germline ends. Looked up from germline, CDR1 is MNHEY and CDR2 is SVGAGI. CDR3 nucleotides: TGTGCCAGCAGTGGGAGCTCCTACAATGAGCAGTTCTTC. Protein product: CASSGSSYNEQFF.

V usage is TRBV27 and J usage is TRBJ2-7, with D uncertain. The CDR3 runs to 13 residues. Trimming stripped 5 bases from V and 6 bases from J, with 14 bases between. In germline, CDR1 is MNHEY, CDR2 SMNVEV (reference sequence). CDR3 nucleotides: TGTGCCAGCAGTCCTTCTCGGTGGGGCGAGCAGTACTTC. This gives the protein CASSPSRWGEQYF.

This chain connects TRBV30 to TRBJ1-1, with no clear D. Trimming shortened V by 2 bases and J by 4 bases, and 11 bases separated the two germline ends. This CDR3 comprises 13 residues. Germline V gives CDR1 GTSNPN, CDR2 SVGIG (reference sequence). The CDR3 is CAWSPGSGTEAFF. Here the CDR3 DNA reads TGTGCCTGGAGTCCTGGGTCGGGCACTGAAGCTTTCTTT.

The chain has TRBV6-1 and TRBJ2-1; D is unclear. Germline V CDR1 and CDR2: MNHNS, SASEGT. The ends were cut back, 7 bases at V and 8 bases at J, with 12 bases in the middle. The CDR3 covers 12 residues. The DNA of the CDR3 is TGTGCCAGCATCAAGGGATATCATGAGCAGTTCTTC. As protein: CASIKGYHEQFF.